This TCR beta chain was identified in a study of human T cells and chemical hapten exposure. TCRdb itself ran the RACE reads through MiXCR, one entry per CDR3 protein. The table shows some 380,000 distinct CDR3 sequences, with roughly 4.8% occurring only once. Many counts were recorded for this clonotype. The antigen remains unidentified. Noted time point: patch test 1, 2 weeks after DPC sensitization. Sample treatment: therapeutic diphenylcyclopropenone sensitization with weekly scalp DPC. CDR1 is SEHNR, CDR2 FQNEAQ, per germline (reference sequence). The V end lost 1 base, the J end lost 0 bases, and 9 bases lay between the germline ends. The CDR3 is made up of 15 amino acids. Overall study results and limits: Expanded TCRs created a significantly greater count of big CDR3 similarity clusters than controls did.

The sequence was collected from a woman aged 45-65 years with alopecia areata. Some clones in this sample may be carry-over from other donors' samples. Sample: whole blood, taken in connection with sensitization to the hapten diphenylcyclopropenone (DPC). This sequence joins TRBV7-9 and TRBJ2-5; no clear D. The CDR3 DNA reads TGTGCCAGCAGCTTAGACAGACCGTACCAAGAGACCCAGTACTTC. Translation gives CASSLDRPYQETQYF. Drawing the rest from reference TRBV7-9 and TRBJ2-5, the complete variable domain is DTGVSQNPRHKITKRGQNVTFRCDPISEHNRLYWYRQTLGQGPEFLTYFQNEAQLEKSRLLSDRFSAERPKGSFSTLEIQRTEQGDSAMYLCASSLDRPYQETQYFGPGTRLLVL.